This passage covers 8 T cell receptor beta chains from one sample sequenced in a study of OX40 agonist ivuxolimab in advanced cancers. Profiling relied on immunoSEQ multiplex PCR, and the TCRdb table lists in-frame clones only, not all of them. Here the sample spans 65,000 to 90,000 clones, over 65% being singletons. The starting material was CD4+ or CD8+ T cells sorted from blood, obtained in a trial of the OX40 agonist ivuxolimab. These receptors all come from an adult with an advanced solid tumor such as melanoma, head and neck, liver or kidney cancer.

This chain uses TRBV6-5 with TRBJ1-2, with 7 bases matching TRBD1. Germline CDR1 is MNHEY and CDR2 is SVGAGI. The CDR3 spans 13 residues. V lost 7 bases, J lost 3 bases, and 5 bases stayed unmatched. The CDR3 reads CASTDREDYGYTF. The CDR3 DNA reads TGTGCCAGCACCGACAGGGAGGACTATGGCTACACCTTC.

The DNA for the CDR3 is TGTGCCAGTGGCAAGACAGGGGTTGACTATGGCTACACCTTC. Protein product: CASGKTGVDYGYTF. V gene TRBV19 combines with J gene TRBJ1-2, with 8 bases lining up with TRBD1. There are 14 residues in the CDR3. The trim removed 8 bases at V and 3 bases at J, leaving 8 bases unmatched. CDR1 and CDR2 (germline): LNHDA, SQIVND (reference sequence).

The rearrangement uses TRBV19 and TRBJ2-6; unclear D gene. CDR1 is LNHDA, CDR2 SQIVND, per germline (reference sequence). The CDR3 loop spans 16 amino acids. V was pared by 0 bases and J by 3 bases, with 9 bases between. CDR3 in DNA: TGTGCCAGTAGTATAGATAGGGTGGTTGGGGCCAACGTCCTGACTTTC. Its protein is CASSIDRVVGANVLTF.

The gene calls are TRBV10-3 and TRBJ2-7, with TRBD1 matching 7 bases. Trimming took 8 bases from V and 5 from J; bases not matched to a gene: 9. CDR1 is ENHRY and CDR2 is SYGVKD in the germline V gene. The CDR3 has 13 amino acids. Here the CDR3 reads CAIVSGQSHEQYV. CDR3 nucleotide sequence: TGTGCCATCGTTTCGGGACAGTCGCACGAGCAGTACGTC.

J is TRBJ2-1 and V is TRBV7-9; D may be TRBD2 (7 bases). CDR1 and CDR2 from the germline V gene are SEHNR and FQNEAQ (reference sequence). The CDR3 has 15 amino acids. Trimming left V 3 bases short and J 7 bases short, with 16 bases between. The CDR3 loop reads CASSFLAGAGNEQFF. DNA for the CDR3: TGTGCCAGCAGCTTTTTGGCGGGGGCGGGGAATGAGCAGTTCTTC.

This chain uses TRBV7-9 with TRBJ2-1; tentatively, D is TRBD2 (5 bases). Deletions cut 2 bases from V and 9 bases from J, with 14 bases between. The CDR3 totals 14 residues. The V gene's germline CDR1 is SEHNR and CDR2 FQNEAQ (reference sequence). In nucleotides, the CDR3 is TGTGCCAGCAGCTTATCTGGGAGTGGAGGTGAGCAGTTCTTC. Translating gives CASSLSGSGGEQFF.

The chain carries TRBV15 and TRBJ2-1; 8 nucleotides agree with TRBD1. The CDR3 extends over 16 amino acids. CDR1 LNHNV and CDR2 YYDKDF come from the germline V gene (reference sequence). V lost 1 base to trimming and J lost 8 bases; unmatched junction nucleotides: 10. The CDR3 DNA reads TGTGCCACCAGCAGAGGTGGGGGCAGGGGGCACGATGAGCAGTTCTTC. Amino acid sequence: CATSRGGGRGHDEQFF. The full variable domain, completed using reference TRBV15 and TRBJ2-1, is DAMVIQNPRYQVTQFGKPVTLSCSQTLNHNVMYWYQQKSSQAPKLLFHYYDKDFNNEADTPDNFQSRRPNTSFCFLDIRSPGLGDTAMYLCATSRGGGRGHDEQFFGPGTRLTVL.

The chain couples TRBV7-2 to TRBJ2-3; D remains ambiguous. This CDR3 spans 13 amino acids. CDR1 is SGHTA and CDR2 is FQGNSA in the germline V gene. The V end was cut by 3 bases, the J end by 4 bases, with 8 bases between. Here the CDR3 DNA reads TGTGCCAGCAGCTTCCAGGCCGCAGATACGCAGTATTTT. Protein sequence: CASSFQAADTQYF.